This is a list of T cell receptor beta chains from one sample in a study of lymphopenia after photon versus proton radiotherapy. Assay used: immunoSEQ multiplex PCR; TCRdb lists only in-frame clones, some missing. This sample carries about 70,000 clones, about 90% of them seen once, and the ten largest clones take approximately 2%. The source was peripheral blood, collected from a patient treated with photon-based radiotherapy. Source of these receptors: a woman in her thirties or forties with cholangiocarcinoma. Each CDR3 is given with its conserved first and last residue. Each record gives: CDR3 DNA, CDR3 protein, V gene, D gene, J gene, CDR3 length, clone size. A D gene is named only where the DNA matches it firmly. Rows give clone size only sometimes, using once, few, many, or a class for an expanded clone.

cdr3_nt: TGCGCCAGCAGCTTCATACACACAGATACGCAGTATTTT; cdr3_aa: CASSFIHTDTQYF; v_call: TRBV5-1; d_call: NA; j_call: TRBJ2-3; cdr3_length: 13; clone_size: NA
cdr3_nt: TGTGCCAGCAGCTTACCACAGGGTCGCCACGAGCAGTACTTC; cdr3_aa: CASSLPQGRHEQYF; v_call: TRBV28; d_call: NA; j_call: TRBJ2-7; cdr3_length: 14; clone_size: few
cdr3_nt: TGTGCCAGTTGGGAAGGGGGCTACTACGAGCAGTACTTC; cdr3_aa: CASWEGGYYEQYF; v_call: TRBV2; d_call: TRBD1; j_call: TRBJ2-7; cdr3_length: 13; clone_size: NA
cdr3_nt: TGCGCCAGCAGTGAGGGCGGGGGATACAATGAGCAGTTCTTC; cdr3_aa: CASSEGGGYNEQFF; v_call: TRBV10-2; d_call: TRBD2; j_call: TRBJ2-1; cdr3_length: 14; clone_size: NA
cdr3_nt: TGTGCCAGCAGTTACGACCGGGACAGAGGTGAAGCTTTCTTT; cdr3_aa: CASSYDRDRGEAFF; v_call: TRBV6-5; d_call: TRBD1; j_call: TRBJ1-1; cdr3_length: 14; clone_size: once
cdr3_nt: TGTGCCAGCAGTTTGGGACAGCACAACACTGAAGCTTTCTTT; cdr3_aa: CASSLGQHNTEAFF; v_call: TRBV27; d_call: TRBD1; j_call: TRBJ1-1; cdr3_length: 14; clone_size: NA
cdr3_nt: TGTGCCTGGAGTGTAACTACCGTATCCCAAGAGACCCAGTACTTC; cdr3_aa: CAWSVTTVSQETQYF; v_call: TRBV30; d_call: NA; j_call: TRBJ2-5; cdr3_length: 15; clone_size: once
cdr3_nt: TGTGCCAGCAGTGCTACAGGGACGGGCACTGAAGCTTTCTTT; cdr3_aa: CASSATGTGTEAFF; v_call: TRBV2; d_call: NA; j_call: TRBJ1-1; cdr3_length: 14; clone_size: few
cdr3_nt: TGTGCCAGCAGCGCAGGACATGTCGACGAGCAGTACTTC; cdr3_aa: CASSAGHVDEQYF; v_call: TRBV9; d_call: NA; j_call: TRBJ2-7; cdr3_length: 13; clone_size: NA
cdr3_nt: TGTGCCAGCAGCGCCGGGGGTGAGGGCGAGCAGTACTTC; cdr3_aa: CASSAGGEGEQYF; v_call: TRBV9; d_call: NA; j_call: TRBJ2-7; cdr3_length: 13; clone_size: NA
cdr3_nt: TGTGCCATCAGTGAAGGGACAGGGCAAGATGAGCAGTTCTTC; cdr3_aa: CAISEGTGQDEQFF; v_call: TRBV10-3; d_call: TRBD1; j_call: TRBJ2-1; cdr3_length: 14; clone_size: NA
cdr3_nt: TGTGCCAGCAGTTCTCCTGGACAGGGAGGTCAGCCCCAGCATTTT; cdr3_aa: CASSSPGQGGQPQHF; v_call: TRBV28; d_call: TRBD1; j_call: TRBJ1-5; cdr3_length: 15; clone_size: few
cdr3_nt: TGTGCCAGCAGCTTAGGGACCTACACTGAAGCTTTCTTT; cdr3_aa: CASSLGTYTEAFF; v_call: TRBV7-9; d_call: NA; j_call: TRBJ1-1; cdr3_length: 13; clone_size: NA
cdr3_nt: TGTGCCAGCAGCCTTACCGGAGCAACTAATGAAAAACTGTTTTTT; cdr3_aa: CASSLTGATNEKLFF; v_call: TRBV7-2; d_call: NA; j_call: TRBJ1-4; cdr3_length: 15; clone_size: NA
cdr3_nt: TGCGCCAGCTCCCCAAGGGGGGGTGCCGGCTACACCTTC; cdr3_aa: CASSPRGGAGYTF; v_call: TRBV4-3; d_call: NA; j_call: TRBJ1-2; cdr3_length: 13; clone_size: once
cdr3_nt: TGTGCCAGCAGTATCCGGGACTCGGGGGGCTACACCTTC; cdr3_aa: CASSIRDSGGYTF; v_call: TRBV2; d_call: NA; j_call: TRBJ1-2; cdr3_length: 13; clone_size: NA
cdr3_nt: TGTGCCTGGAGTGTAGGGGACGCAAATACTGGCTACACCTTC; cdr3_aa: CAWSVGDANTGYTF; v_call: TRBV30; d_call: NA; j_call: TRBJ1-2; cdr3_length: 14; clone_size: NA
cdr3_nt: TGTGCCAGCAGACCAACTGGGGTAGGCTACACCTTC; cdr3_aa: CASRPTGVGYTF; v_call: TRBV2; d_call: NA; j_call: TRBJ1-2; cdr3_length: 12; clone_size: NA
cdr3_nt: TGCGCCAGCAGCCCGACCTCCCTAGTGTTGGGGGAGAGGGACACCTTC; cdr3_aa: CASSPTSLVLGERDTF; v_call: TRBV5-1; d_call: NA; j_call: TRBJ1-2; cdr3_length: 16; clone_size: NA
cdr3_nt: TGTGCCAGCAGTGAAGGCATAAGTATTCTGGCCAAAAACATTCAGTACTTC; cdr3_aa: CASSEGISILAKNIQYF; v_call: TRBV6-1; d_call: NA; j_call: TRBJ2-4; cdr3_length: 17; clone_size: NA
cdr3_nt: TGTGCCAGCAGCTTCCCGGGACAGGGCTCCAAATCGTTTGGCTACACCTTC; cdr3_aa: CASSFPGQGSKSFGYTF; v_call: TRBV7-9; d_call: TRBD1; j_call: TRBJ1-2; cdr3_length: 17; clone_size: NA
cdr3_nt: TGTGCCAGCAGCTTGGGACAGGGGGGAAGAAACACCATATATTTT; cdr3_aa: CASSLGQGGRNTIYF; v_call: TRBV5-4; d_call: TRBD1; j_call: TRBJ1-3; cdr3_length: 15; clone_size: NA
cdr3_nt: TGTGCCAGCAGCTTACCGGGAGGGGTCGGGAATGAGCAGTTCTTC; cdr3_aa: CASSLPGGVGNEQFF; v_call: TRBV5-6; d_call: TRBD2; j_call: TRBJ2-1; cdr3_length: 15; clone_size: NA
cdr3_nt: TGTGCCAGCAGGCAGGGGTCGACCTCTGGAAACACCATATATTTT; cdr3_aa: CASRQGSTSGNTIYF; v_call: TRBV6-5; d_call: NA; j_call: TRBJ1-3; cdr3_length: 15; clone_size: NA